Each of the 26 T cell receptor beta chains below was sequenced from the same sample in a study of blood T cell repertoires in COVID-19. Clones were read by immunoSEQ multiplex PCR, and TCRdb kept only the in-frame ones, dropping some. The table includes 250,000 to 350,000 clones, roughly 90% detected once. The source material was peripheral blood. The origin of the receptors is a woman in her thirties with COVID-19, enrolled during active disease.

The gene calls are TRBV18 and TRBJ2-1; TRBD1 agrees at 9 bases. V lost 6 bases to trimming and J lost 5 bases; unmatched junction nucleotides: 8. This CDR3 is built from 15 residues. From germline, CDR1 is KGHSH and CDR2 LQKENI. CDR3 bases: TGTGCCAGCTCGGACAGGGGTGGCCTGAACAATGAGCAGTTCTTC. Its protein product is CASSDRGGLNNEQFF.

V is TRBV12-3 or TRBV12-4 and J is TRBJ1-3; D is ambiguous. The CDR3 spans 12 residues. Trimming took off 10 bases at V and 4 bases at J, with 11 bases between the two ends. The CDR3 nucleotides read TGTGCCACTTCCTGGGCAGGAAACACCATATATTTT. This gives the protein CATSWAGNTIYF.

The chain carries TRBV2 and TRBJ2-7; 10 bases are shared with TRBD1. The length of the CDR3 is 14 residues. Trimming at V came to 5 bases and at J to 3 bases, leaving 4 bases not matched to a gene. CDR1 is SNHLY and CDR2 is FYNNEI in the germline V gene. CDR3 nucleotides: TGTGCCAGCAGTCAGACAGGGGGCGTCTACGAGCAGTACTTC. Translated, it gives CASSQTGGVYEQYF. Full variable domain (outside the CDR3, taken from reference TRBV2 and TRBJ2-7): EPEVTQTPSHQVTQMGQEVILRCVPISNHLYFYWYRQILGQKVEFLVSFYNNEISEKSEIFDDQFSVERPDGSNFTLKIRSTKLEDSAMYFCASSQTGGVYEQYFGPGTRLTVT.

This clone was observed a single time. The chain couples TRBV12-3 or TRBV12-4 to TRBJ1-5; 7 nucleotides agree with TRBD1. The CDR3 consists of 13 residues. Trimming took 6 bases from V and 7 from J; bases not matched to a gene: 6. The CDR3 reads CASRSTGSQPQHF. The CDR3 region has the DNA TGTGCCAGCAGATCGACAGGGTCCCAGCCCCAGCATTTT.

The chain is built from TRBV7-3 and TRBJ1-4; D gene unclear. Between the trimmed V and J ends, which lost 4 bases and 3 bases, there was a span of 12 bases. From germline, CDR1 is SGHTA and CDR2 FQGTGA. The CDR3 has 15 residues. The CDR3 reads CASSSGGFANEKLFF. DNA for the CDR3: TGTGCCAGCAGCTCCGGAGGGTTTGCTAATGAAAAACTGTTTTTT.

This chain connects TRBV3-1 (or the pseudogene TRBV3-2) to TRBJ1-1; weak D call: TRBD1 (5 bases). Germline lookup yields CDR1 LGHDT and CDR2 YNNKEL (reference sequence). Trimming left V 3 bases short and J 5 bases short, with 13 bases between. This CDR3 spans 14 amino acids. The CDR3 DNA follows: TGTGCCAGCAGCCAGCCAGATGGGGCGACTGAAGCTTTCTTT. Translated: CASSQPDGATEAFF.

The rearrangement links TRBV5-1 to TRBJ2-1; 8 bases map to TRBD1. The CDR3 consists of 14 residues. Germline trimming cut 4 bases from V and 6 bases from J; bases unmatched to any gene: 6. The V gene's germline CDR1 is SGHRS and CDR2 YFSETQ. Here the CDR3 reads CASSGQGAGNEQFF. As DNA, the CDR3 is TGCGCCAGCAGCGGACAGGGAGCTGGCAATGAGCAGTTCTTC.

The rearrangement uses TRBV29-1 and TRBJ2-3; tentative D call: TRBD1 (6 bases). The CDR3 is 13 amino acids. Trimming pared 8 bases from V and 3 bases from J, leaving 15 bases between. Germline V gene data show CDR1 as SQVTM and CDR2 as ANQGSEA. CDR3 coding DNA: TGCAGCCTCTACAGGGTTCTGACAGATACGCAGTATTTT. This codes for CSLYRVLTDTQYF.

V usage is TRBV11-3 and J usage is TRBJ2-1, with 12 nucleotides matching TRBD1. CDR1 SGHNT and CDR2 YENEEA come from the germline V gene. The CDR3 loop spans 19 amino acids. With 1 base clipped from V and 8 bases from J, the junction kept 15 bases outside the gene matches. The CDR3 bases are TGTGCCAGCAGCTTAGTTTTTGTTCGGGGGACAGGGGGCGATTATGAGCAGTTCTTC. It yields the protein CASSLVFVRGTGGDYEQFF.

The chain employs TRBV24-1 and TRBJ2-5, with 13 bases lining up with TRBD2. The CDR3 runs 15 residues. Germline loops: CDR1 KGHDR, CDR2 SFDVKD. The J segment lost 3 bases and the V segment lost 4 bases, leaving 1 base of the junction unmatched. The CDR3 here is CATSDGTSGKETQYF. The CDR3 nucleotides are TGTGCCACCAGTGACGGGACTAGCGGGAAAGAGACCCAGTACTTC.

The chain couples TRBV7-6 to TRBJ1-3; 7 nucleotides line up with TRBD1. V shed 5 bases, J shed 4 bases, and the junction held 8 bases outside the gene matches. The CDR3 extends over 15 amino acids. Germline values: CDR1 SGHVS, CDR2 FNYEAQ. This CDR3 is CASSTRQGLGNTIYF. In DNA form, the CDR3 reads TGTGCCAGCAGCACGCGACAGGGCCTGGGAAACACCATATATTTT.

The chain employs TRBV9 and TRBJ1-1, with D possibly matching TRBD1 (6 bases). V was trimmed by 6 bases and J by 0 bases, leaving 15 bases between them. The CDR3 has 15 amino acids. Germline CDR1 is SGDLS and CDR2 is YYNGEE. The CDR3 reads CASNPYRDLNTEAFF. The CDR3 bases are TGTGCCAGCAACCCATACAGGGATTTGAACACTGAAGCTTTCTTT.

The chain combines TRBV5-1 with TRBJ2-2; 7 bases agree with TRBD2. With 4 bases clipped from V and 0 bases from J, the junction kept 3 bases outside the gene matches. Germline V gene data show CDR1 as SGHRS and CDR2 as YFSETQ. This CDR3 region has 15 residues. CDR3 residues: CASSATSANTGELFF. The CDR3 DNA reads TGCGCCAGCAGCGCTACTAGCGCGAACACCGGGGAGCTGTTTTTT.

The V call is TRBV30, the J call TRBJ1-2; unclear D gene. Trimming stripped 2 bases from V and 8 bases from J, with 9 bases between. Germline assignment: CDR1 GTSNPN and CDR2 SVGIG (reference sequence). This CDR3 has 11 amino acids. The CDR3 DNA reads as TGTGCCTGGAGTCCCCCGGGAGGCTACACCTTC. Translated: CAWSPPGGYTF.

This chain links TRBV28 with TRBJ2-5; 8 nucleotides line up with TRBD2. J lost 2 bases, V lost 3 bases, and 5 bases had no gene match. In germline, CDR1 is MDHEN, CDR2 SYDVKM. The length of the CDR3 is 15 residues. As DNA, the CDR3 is TGTGCCAGCAGTTTCGAACTAGCGGAGCAAGAGACCCAGTACTTC. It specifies CASSFELAEQETQYF.

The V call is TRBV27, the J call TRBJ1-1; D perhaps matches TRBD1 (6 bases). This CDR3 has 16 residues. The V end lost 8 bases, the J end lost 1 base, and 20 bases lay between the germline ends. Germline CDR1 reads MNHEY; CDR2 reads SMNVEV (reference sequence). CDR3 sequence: CASRYHPGTSNTEAFF. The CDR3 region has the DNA TGTGCCAGCCGTTATCACCCGGGGACATCGAACACTGAAGCTTTCTTT.

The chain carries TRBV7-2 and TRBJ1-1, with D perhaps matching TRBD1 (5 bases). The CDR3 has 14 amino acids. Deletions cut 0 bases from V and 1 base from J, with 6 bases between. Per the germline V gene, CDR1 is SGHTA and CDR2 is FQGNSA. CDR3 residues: CASSLATANTEAFF. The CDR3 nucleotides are TGTGCCAGCAGCTTAGCGACAGCGAACACTGAAGCTTTCTTT.

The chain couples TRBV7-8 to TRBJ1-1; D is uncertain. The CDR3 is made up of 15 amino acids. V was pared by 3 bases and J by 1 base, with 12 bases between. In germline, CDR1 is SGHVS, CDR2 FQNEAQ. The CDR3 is CASSFVVVGNTEAFF. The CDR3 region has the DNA TGTGCCAGCAGCTTCGTGGTGGTCGGGAACACTGAAGCTTTCTTT.

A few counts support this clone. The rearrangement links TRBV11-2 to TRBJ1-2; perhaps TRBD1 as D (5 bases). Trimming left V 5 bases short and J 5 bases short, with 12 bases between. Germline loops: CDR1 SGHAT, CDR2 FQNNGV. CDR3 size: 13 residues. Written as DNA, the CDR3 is TGTGCCAGCAGCCCCAGCGGGGGGTATGGCTACACCTTC. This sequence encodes CASSPSGGYGYTF.

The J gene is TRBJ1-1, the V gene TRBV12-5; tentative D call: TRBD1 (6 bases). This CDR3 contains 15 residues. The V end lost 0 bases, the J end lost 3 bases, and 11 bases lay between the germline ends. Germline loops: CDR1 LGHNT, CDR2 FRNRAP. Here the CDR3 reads CASGLVPSGDTEAFF. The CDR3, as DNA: TGTGCTAGTGGTTTGGTACCGTCAGGGGACACTGAAGCTTTCTTT.

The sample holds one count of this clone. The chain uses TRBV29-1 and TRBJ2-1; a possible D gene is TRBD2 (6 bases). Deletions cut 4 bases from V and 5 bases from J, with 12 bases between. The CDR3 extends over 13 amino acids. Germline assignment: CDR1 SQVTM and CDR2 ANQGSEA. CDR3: CSVGTGVDNEQFF. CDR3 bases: TGCAGCGTTGGAACGGGAGTCGACAATGAGCAGTTCTTC.

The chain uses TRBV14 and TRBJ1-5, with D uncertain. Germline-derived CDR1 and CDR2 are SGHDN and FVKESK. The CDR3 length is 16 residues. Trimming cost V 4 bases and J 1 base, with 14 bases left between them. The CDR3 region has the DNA TGTGCCAGCAGCCCCGAATGGAGAGAGAGCAATCAGCCCCAGCATTTT. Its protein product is CASSPEWRESNQPQHF. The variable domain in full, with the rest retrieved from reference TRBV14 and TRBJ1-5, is EAGVTQFPSHSVIEKGQTVTLRCDPISGHDNLYWYRRVMGKEIKFLLHFVKESKQDESGMPNNRFLAERTGGTYSTLKVQPAELEDSGVYFCASSPEWRESNQPQHFGDGTRLSIL.

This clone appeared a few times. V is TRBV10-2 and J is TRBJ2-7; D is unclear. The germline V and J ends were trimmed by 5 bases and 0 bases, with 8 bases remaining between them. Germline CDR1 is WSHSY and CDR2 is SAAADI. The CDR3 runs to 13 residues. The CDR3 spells CASSPTSSYEQYF. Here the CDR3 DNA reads TGCGCCAGCAGTCCAACAAGCTCCTACGAGCAGTACTTC.

Here the CDR3 reads CASSFDPVNRGSYEQYF. CDR3 coding DNA: TGCGCCAGCAGCTTTGATCCCGTAAACAGGGGATCCTACGAGCAGTACTTC. The chain couples TRBV5-1 to TRBJ2-7, with 7 bases lining up with TRBD1. The CDR3 totals 17 residues. With V trimmed by 2 bases and J by 1 base, 12 bases remained unmatched. Germline CDR1 reads SGHRS; CDR2 reads YFSETQ.

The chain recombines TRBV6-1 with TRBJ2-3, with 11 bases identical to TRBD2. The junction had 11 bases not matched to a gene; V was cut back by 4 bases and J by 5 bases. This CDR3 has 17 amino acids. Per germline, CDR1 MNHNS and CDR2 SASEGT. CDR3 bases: TGTGCCAGCAGTGGCCCCACTAGCGGGAGAGGTGTAGATACGCAGTATTTT. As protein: CASSGPTSGRGVDTQYF.

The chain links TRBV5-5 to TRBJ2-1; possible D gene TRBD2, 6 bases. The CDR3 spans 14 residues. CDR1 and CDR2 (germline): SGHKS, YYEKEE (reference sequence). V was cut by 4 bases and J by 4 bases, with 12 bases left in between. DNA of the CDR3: TGTGCCAGCAGCCCCGGGACTTATTACAATGAGCAGTTCTTC. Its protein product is CASSPGTYYNEQFF.